This entry describes one T cell receptor (beta chain). This specimen comes from a study of response to subunit inactivated influenza vaccine. TCRdb reanalysed the RT-PCR reads using MiXCR and keeps one entry per CDR3 protein. This table holds fewer than 600,000 distinct CDR3 sequences, roughly 7.9% found once. The sequencing used PBMCs from blood, collected roughly 24 months after vaccination. This clonotype was sampled from a man aged 50-75 years who received an inactivated influenza vaccine.

The CDR3 DNA reads TGCGCCAGCAGCTTGGCCCCCAGCGCGAACACTGAAGCTTTCTTT. Amino acid sequence: CASSLAPSANTEAFF. V and J are TRBV5-1 and TRBJ1-1; unclear D gene. V dropped 0 bases and J dropped 1 base, with 10 bases sitting between them. Looked up from germline, CDR1 is SGHRS and CDR2 is YFSETQ. The CDR3 extends over 15 amino acids.